The clone carrying this T cell receptor (beta chain) occurred once. These data are taken from a study of control samples from healthy donors and cancer patients. Profiled with immunoSEQ multiplex PCR; TCRdb holds only in-frame clones, not every one. The table records about 150,000 clones, approximately 92% of them present only once. CDR1 LGHNA and CDR2 YNFKEQ come from the germline V gene. The V gene lost 3 bases and the J gene lost 3 bases, with 10 bases spanning the gap. The CDR3 is made up of 14 amino acids. The source is a middle-aged woman in good health. The source material was blood. The chain joins TRBV4-2 to TRBJ2-3; D might be TRBD2 (6 bases). CDR3 sequence: CASSHSGPTDTQYF. In DNA, the CDR3 is TGTGCCAGCAGCCATAGCGGCCCGACAGATACGCAGTATTTT.